This record looks at one T cell receptor (beta chain) sequence and its context. In its sample, this clone was seen a few times. Its antigen specificity is not known. Base qualities are not recorded, but no much larger clone differs from it by a single base. The library was prepared using the immunoSEQ multiplex PCR assay. For the multiplex PCR, a mixture combining 60 forward primers for TCR Vbeta segments and 13 reverse primers for TCR Jbeta segments was used. Amplification of the CDR3 region of rearranged TCR beta genes was performed with a multiplex PCR assay on genomic DNA. The amplified TCR beta libraries were sequenced on the Illumina HiSeq System as 87-base-pair reads. On the study's bioinformatics: In a later analysis, some 80 million unique TCR beta chains were counted across the roughly 610 repertoires, and approximately 11 million of these chains were shared by at least two donors. Raw reads were error-corrected and collapsed into unique sequences by a nearest-neighbor algorithm in which closely related sequences were merged to remove PCR and sequencing errors. Alignment of CDR3 sequences to IMGT reference sequences was used to assign V, D and J gene segments. For a sequence to be retained, a match of at least six nucleotides to both a V gene segment and a J gene segment was required. Rearrangements were called productive when the CDR3 lacked stop codons and stayed in frame with V and J; all others were non-productive. Following IMGT convention, CDR3 was defined as the stretch from the second conserved V-encoded cysteine up to the conserved J-encoded phenylalanine. The earlier analysis of around 640 of the donors excluded sequences that lacked an unambiguous match to a single V gene segment. In an earlier analysis of several hundred of the donors, V segments were called functional above 56.7% productive rearrangements and were called segregating when the between-donor standard deviation exceeded 5%. A statistical classification framework was built for diagnosing cytomegalovirus status from the catalog of TCR beta chain sequences. V and J gene assignment, in a later analysis, came from comparing TCR nucleotide sequences with IMGT/GENE-DB human TR gene sequences. The TCRdist pipeline was used in a later analysis to assign CDR3 sequences and most-parsimonious VDJ recombination scenarios. In a later analysis, each TCR beta chain was defined by its CDR3 amino acid sequence together with its V-gene family, and reads lacking a unique V-gene family were excluded. A later analysis removed 592 highly shared, low-generation-probability nucleotide sequences to deal with suspected cross-contamination and a sequencing artifact. For each public chain, a later analysis derived a clonal expansion index from normalized ranks of inferred template counts within each repertoire. Generation probabilities in a later analysis came from a VDJ recombination model fitted to out-of-frame rearrangements, and those results were checked against IGoR. In a later analysis, TCR-TCR, TCR-HLA and TCR-CMV co-occurrence was scored with hypergeometric tests, and a repertoire-size bias correction was applied to TCR pairs. To estimate false discovery rates, a later analysis permuted the HLA or CMV assignments 20 times. In a later analysis, co-occurring TCRs were grouped using DBSCAN, with TCRdist sequence similarity added in when clustering inside HLA-allele-positive subsets. Repertoires with fewer than 30,000 or more than 120,000 public chains were left out of co-occurrence clustering, as were five repertoires with anomalous nucleotide sharing. TCRdb's version of the immuneACCESS table is confined to in-frame rearrangements and falls short of the full clone set. An unresolved V gene accounts for under half of the shortfall where checked; the remainder is of unknown origin. That table is the source of V, J and clone size, and D and trimming were worked out from the DNA. The sample table shows 150,000 to 200,000 clones, and 62% are seen once. Under 3% of the sample comes from the top ten.

The CDR3 covers 14 residues, taking in both the cysteine and the phenylalanine. Of the read, only the CDR3 DNA is kept; its 42 bases are in frame from base 1. The germline V gene sets CDR1 to MNHNS and CDR2 to SASEGT. V ends up 7 bases short and J 2 bases short, with an unmatched junction base count of 2. This entry comes from a study of cytomegalovirus exposure and HLA in healthy donors (dated by TCRdb to 2017 to 2019). Regarding the study in general: According to an earlier analysis of a few hundred of the donors, about 180 million T cells yielded approximately 120 million unique TCR beta sequences and about 300 Gb of sequence data. The study combined high-throughput TCR immunosequencing, statistical association of individual TCRs with disease status, and machine learning to predict cytomegalovirus infection status. Because of strong linkage in the cohort, a handful of DR-DQ haplotypes were treated as single units for association and clustering. Rather than drawing on any new phenotypic data, the later analysis identified candidate immune exposures from TCR beta sequences and the way those sequences occurred across donors. Every repertoire in the discovery cohort had been generated on one and the same sequencing platform. The study used immunosequencing to profile the T cell repertoires of 666 subjects and linked those repertoires to cytomegalovirus serostatus. Donor age, sex, ethnicity and CMV serostatus were compiled alongside the repertoire data. Of the roughly 430 genotyped donors, around 81% fell in the genetic ancestry cluster associated with self-reported Caucasian donors. Across about 370 genotyped donors of the cohort, an average of approximately 240,000 unique TCR beta nucleotide sequences per donor were sequenced, and 15% to 20% of those sequences were non-productive. The number of donors typed differed by locus, with about 620-630 for A, B, C, DRB1 and DQB1, 522 for DQA1, 600 to 610 for DPA1, and about 450 for DPB1. In an earlier analysis of 550 to 700 of the donors, high-throughput TCR beta sequencing was used to judge whether each TCR beta V gene segment behaved as functional or pseudogenic. The study aimed to test whether signatures of past pathogen exposure could be identified by cataloging public T cell receptors. A later analysis re-analyzed previously published TCR beta repertoires from 500 to 700 donors and added high-resolution HLA genotyping to study TCR occurrence patterns. HLA typing included class I and class II loci at four-digit resolution. A later genetic analysis used genome-wide SNP genotypes for about 60% of the 666 donors, treating that subset as a discovery cohort. In addition to the first cohort of approximately 670 subjects, a separate validation cohort of 100 to 150 different subjects was used. An early release covering roughly 640 HLA-typed donors comprised about 290 gigabases of sequencing data and about 90 million unique TCR sequences. Broad study findings and their caveats: According to a later analysis, most CMV-associated TCR beta chains appeared to be HLA-restricted, and the HLA associations seemed to be driven largely by CMV exposure. Some IMGT-functional V segments, including TRBV6-2 and TRBV6-3, could not be told apart with the 87-base-pair reads, so those segments were excluded. In a later genetic analysis, fewer N-insertions in productive TCRs were reported among donors in an Asian-associated ancestry cluster than the 666-donor mean. A group of highly shared sequence variants was considered likely to be a technical artifact of the sequencing pipeline. A later analysis associated 15,000 to 20,000 TCR beta sequences with specific HLA alleles at a false discovery rate of 0.05. In this cohort, only TCR beta chains were sequenced, and detectable features were limited by the absence of alpha or paired-chain data. Presence/absence analyses assumed roughly uniform sequencing depth across donors, an assumption that may not hold. The study gave a list of over 150 TCR beta chains associated with cytomegalovirus. In a later analysis, HLA-associated TCR beta chains showed more clonal expansion and lower generation probabilities than non-associated chains that were equally common. A further reported finding was that TCR beta sequences accurately predicted the HLA-A and HLA-B alleles for most subjects in the first cohort. Correlated functional status among segregating V segments might reflect linkage disequilibrium, but an unknown experimental factor could not be ruled out. In a later analysis, several top co-occurrence clusters were reported to appear linked to parvovirus B19, influenza, CMV and Epstein-Barr virus. The classifier was reported to diagnose cytomegalovirus status with high specificity and sensitivity in both the original and validation cohorts. Most TCR sequences were seen in very few donors, while some public TCRs were found in many individuals. An association between a missense DCLRE1C variant and V-gene and J-gene trimming of TCR beta chains was found in a later genetic analysis and replicated in an independent cohort. Immune exposure information for the cohort was limited to CMV serostatus. The earlier analysis of around 600 of the donors excluded about 16 rarely observed V segments, including chromosome 9 orphons, because counts were too low. An earlier analysis of some 560 of the donors showed that most TCR beta V segments appeared in productive rearrangements either about 90% or about 30% of the time, which broadly matched IMGT annotations. A later analysis found that TCR association rates varied across HLA loci, with DRB1 alleles showing the most associated TCRs and HLA-C alleles the fewest. Strong co-occurrence of HLA alleles, especially DR and DQ, made assigning TCR associations to individual alleles difficult. Because HLA typing was missing for some donors at each locus, association tests included only the typed subset. In vitro tests confirmed that a few of the cytomegalovirus-associated TCR beta chains recognize cytomegalovirus antigens. The authors suggested that the approach could potentially be extended to other disease states and immunological phenotypes.

In total, just over 650 healthy bone marrow donors made up the cohort. Cohort members were all nominally healthy when sampled, although unrecorded immune exposures were likely present. The donor was CMV seronegative and was included in the group of a few hundred seronegative cohort members. A peripheral blood sample was collected from each donor, and TCR beta sequencing was performed on peripheral blood mononuclear cells. Genomic DNA was extracted from the blood cell samples with the Qiagen DNeasy Blood Extraction Kit. The receptor's source is a middle-aged man in good health and CMV-seronegative. This sequence uses TRBV6-1 and TRBJ2-6; the junction holds 7 bases that match TRBD1. Sequences were obtained from PBMCs. The DNA is TGTGCCAGCAACGACAGGGCTGGGGCCAACGTCCTGACTTTC. This gives the protein CASNDRAGANVLTF.